This TCR beta chain was sequenced for a study of vaccination and CD4 T cells after COVID-19 (dated by TCRdb to about 2022). Describing the broader study: Convalescent patients had a positive SARS-CoV-2 result on nasal swab PCR, and of these patients, nine had mild disease and one had severe disease. The convalescent cohort included six males and four females, with two Hispanic individuals, seven Caucasians, two Asians and one multiracial person. Participants received two doses of either the Pfizer-BioNTech BNT162b2 vaccine (n=8) or the Moderna mRNA-1273 vaccine (n=2). Post-COVID blood samples from convalescent patients were collected a median of 101 days after diagnosis, with a range of 35 to 161 days. The time from the second vaccine dose to post-vaccine blood sampling had a median of roughly 79 days and ranged from about 14 to 250 days. The cultures were stimulated with overlapping spike peptide pools from SARS-CoV-2 and from the common cold coronaviruses HCoV-NL63, HCoV-OC43 and HCoV-229E. In control cultures, a CEFX viral epitope pool was used as positive control, an HIV-1 Nef peptide pool was used as negative control, or no peptide was added. In roughly nine COVID-19 convalescent patients and a few infection-naive healthy vaccine recipients, the spike-specific CD4+ TCR repertoire before mRNA vaccination was compared with the repertoire after mRNA vaccination. The paper's findings and limits, for the study overall: Of the vaccine-specific clones found in convalescent patients, nearly all (304 of 307) were mono-reactive for SARS-CoV-2 spike instead of being cross-reactive with common cold coronaviruses. The median count of SARS-CoV-2-reactive clonotypes went up from 20 to 25 after infection to 30 to 40 after vaccination, although the change was not significant. In convalescent patients, a median roughly 87% of post-vaccine SARS-CoV-2-reactive clones were detected only after vaccination, and vaccine-specific priming was suggested by this finding. The number of convalescent patients in the study was relatively small, and the study did not examine early timepoints following natural infection.

With respect to this clonotype: It has no known antigen specificity. Within one base of it there is no much larger clone, and no base qualities were kept.

The CDR3 contains 15 residues, cysteine and phenylalanine counted. Just CDR3 DNA is preserved here, 45 bases in frame from base 1. Based on the germline V gene (reference sequence), the CDR1 and CDR2 sequences are DFQATT and SNEGSKA. Taken with the paper, the label for treatment or condition translates to: roughly 10-day PBMC culture with coronavirus spike peptide pools or control peptides (ViraFEST assay). The study used the ViraFEST assay, which expanded antigen-specific T cells with peptide pools and then identified expanded clonotypes by TCR sequencing. The positive SARS-CoV-2 PCR tests of the convalescent patients were dated from March to December 2020, before the Alpha, Beta and Delta variants emerged in the United States. PBMCs were cultured at roughly 2 million per well in IMDM supplemented with about 5% human AB serum and around 10 IU/ml IL-2, with 9.5 to 10 ug/ml peptide pools added. Half of the culture medium was replaced with fresh IL-2-containing medium on days 3 and 7. After less than twelve days of culture, CD4+ T cells were isolated by negative selection with the EasySep CD4+ T cell isolation kit. PBMCs were separated from whole blood using Ficoll-Paque Plus gradient centrifugation and then either used fresh or cryopreserved at -140C. Triplicate wells were generally used for each culture condition.

The receptor library was made with PCR. TCR sequencing of DNA from cultured CD4+ T cells used the Oncomine TCR Beta short-read assay at the Johns Hopkins FTIC core. The QIAamp micro DNA kit was used to extract genomic DNA from the cultured CD4+ T cells. Oncomine TCR Beta libraries from cultured CD4+ T cells were pooled with unique dual indexes and sequenced on an Illumina iSeq 100. Regarding the original processing steps: Non-productive sequences were filtered out, and CDR3s that did not start with C, did not end with F or W, or were shorter than 7 amino acids were discarded. Antigen-specific clonotypes were identified with the MANAFEST web application by comparing peptide-stimulated wells with reference and other culture wells. Positive clones required FDR below 0.05, an odds ratio above 5, and productive frequency above 0.1% in at least two of three replicate wells. Clonotypes that were significantly expanded in both SARS-CoV-2 spike wells and at least one common cold coronavirus spike condition were defined as cross-reactive. Using R version 3.6.1, CDR3 homology was evaluated through Levenshtein distances (stringdist) along with unrooted phylogenetic trees (ape). The public sequencing data were trimmed at Q25 with fastp and processed into clonotypes with MiXCR by TCRdb, which kept only in-frame beta chains. Entries are consolidated by CDR3 protein sequence, retaining the most common genes and DNA. TCRdb's processing, not the study's, gives the V and J calls here. Present in this sample are roughly 20,000 distinct CDR3 sequences, 40% to 50% of which were seen just once. The ten largest account for 26% of the sample.

In this chain, TRBV20-1 is recombined with TRBJ2-3; there is no confident call for the D gene. The sequence came from a human donor who had recovered from COVID-19. The sample was CD4+ T cells from blood, cultured in vitro, taken before SARS-CoV-2 vaccination. Read as DNA, the sequence is TGCAGCTGCCACGGAACCGAATTACCCACAGATACGCAGTATTTT. This sequence encodes CSCHGTELPTDTQYF.